The rows below give T cell receptor beta chains drawn from one sample of a study of blood T cells in healthy people across ages. TCRdb called the 5' RACE reads again in MiXCR, with one record for every CDR3 protein. This table holds fewer than 2,000,000 distinct CDR3 sequences, approximately 32% found once. The sequenced material came from blood. These receptors originate from a young woman in good health. The CDR3 runs from the conserved cysteine through the conserved F or W. The D gene is left open where the match is weak. Size tells how often a clone was seen (once, few, many) or the class of an expanded clone, and some rows leave it out.

CDR3 DNA	CDR3 protein	clone size	V gene	J gene	D gene
TGCGCCAGCAGCGATCTCGGACTAGCGGATACCTACGAGCAGTACTTC	CASSDLGLADTYEQYF	many	TRBV5-1	TRBJ2-7	TRBD2
TGCAGCGTCCTCGGACTAGCGGGGTTGGGCGAGCAGTACTTC	CSVLGLAGLGEQYF	many	TRBV29-1	TRBJ2-7	TRBD2
TGCAGTGCTAGAGAGGGGGCGACTAGCACCTACGAGCAGTACTTC	CSAREGATSTYEQYF	many	TRBV20-1	TRBJ2-7	.
TGTGCCAGCAGCTTTGACAGTACCTATGGCTACACCTTC	CASSFDSTYGYTF	.	TRBV7-6	TRBJ1-2	.
TGCGCCAGCAGCTTGGACTTTTCGCAAGAGACCCAGTACTTC	CASSLDFSQETQYF	few	TRBV5-1	TRBJ2-5	.
TGTGCCAGCAGCCCCCGGCGCCTCCGGACAGAAATGAACACTGAAGCTTTCTTT	CASSPRRLRTEMNTEAFF	.	TRBV3-1	TRBJ1-1	.
TGCGCCAGCAGCCAAGGGCCAGTCAATCAGCCCCAGCATTTT	CASSQGPVNQPQHF	few	TRBV4-1	TRBJ1-5	.
TGTGCCAGCCGCCCCCCGGCAGCCTCCTACGAGCAGTACTTC	CASRPPAASYEQYF	.	TRBV28	TRBJ2-7	.
TGTGCCAGCAGTCGGCCGGACCACAACAATGAGCAGTTCTTC	CASSRPDHNNEQFF	few	TRBV6-5	TRBJ2-1	.
TGTGCCAGTGGGGGGACTAGCTATGAGCAGTTCTTC	CASGGTSYEQFF	once	TRBV2	TRBJ2-1	TRBD2
TGTGCCTGGAGTTCCCGCGACACAGATACGCAGTATTTT	CAWSSRDTDTQYF	.	TRBV30	TRBJ2-3	.
TGCGCCAGCAGAATGGGACAGGATAGCTCCTACGAGCAGTACTTC	CASRMGQDSSYEQYF	many	TRBV5-1	TRBJ2-7	TRBD1
TGTGCCAGCAGCGCAGGGACTAGGAACGTTCATGAGCAGTTCTTC	CASSAGTRNVHEQFF	.	TRBV9	TRBJ2-1	TRBD2
TGTGCCAGCAGTAGACGGGCCCAGTACTTC	CASSRRAQYF	.	TRBV28	TRBJ2-5	.
TGTGCCAGCAGTGATAACGGCAGGGATCTCTCTGGGGCCAACGTCCTGACTTTC	CASSDNGRDLSGANVLTF	.	TRBV6-1	TRBJ2-6	.
TGTGCCATCAGTGTAGGGAATGAGCAGTTCTTC	CAISVGNEQFF	many	TRBV10-3	TRBJ2-1	.
TGTGCCATCAGTGTGAAGGGTTACGAGCAGTACTTC	CAISVKGYEQYF	.	TRBV10-3	TRBJ2-7	.
TGTGCCAGCAGTGAGACAGGAATGAGAGGAAACACCATATATTTT	CASSETGMRGNTIYF	.	TRBV9	TRBJ1-3	.
TGTGCCAGTAGTTGGTCTAGCGGGAGTTATAATGAGCAGTTCTTC	CASSWSSGSYNEQFF	few	TRBV19	TRBJ2-1	TRBD2
TGCAGTGCTACTCCGGCTAGTGAGAGCACAGATACGCAGTATTTT	CSATPASESTDTQYF	.	TRBV20-1	TRBJ2-3	.
TGCGCCAGCAGCTTGTTGGGACAGGGGACCGATGAAACCTACGAGCAGTACTTC	CASSLLGQGTDETYEQYF	few	TRBV5-1	TRBJ2-7	TRBD1
TGTGCCAGCAGCCTGACTAGCGCCGTGAGTATCACAGATACGCAGTATTTT	CASSLTSAVSITDTQYF	once	TRBV9	TRBJ2-3	TRBD2
TGTGCTAGTGGCCCCGGGGCTAACACTATAATACGAGATACGCAGTATTTT	CASGPGANTIIRDTQYF	.	TRBV12-5	TRBJ2-3	.
TGCAGTGCTAGAGAACCGGGACAGGTTTACGAGCAGTACTTC	CSAREPGQVYEQYF	few	TRBV20-1	TRBJ2-7	TRBD1
TGTGCCAGCAGTTTTGGGGGGACTAGCGGCTACGAGCAGTACTTC	CASSFGGTSGYEQYF	.	TRBV12-3/TRBV12-4	TRBJ2-7	TRBD2